The 28 T cell receptor beta chains below were found in one sample sequenced in a study of T cells in Graves' hyperthyroidism and ophthalmopathy. Researchers amplified the TCR beta CDR3 regions from RNA transcripts. A first-round RT-PCR of the TCR CDR3 used the HTBI primer set. MiXCR, run by TCRdb on the multiplex PCR reads, gives a single entry per CDR3 protein. The sample consists of about 400,000 distinct CDR3 sequences, around 16% of them appearing once. The source material was blood. Receptor source: a young woman with Graves' hyperthyroidism that later progressed to Graves' ophthalmopathy.

This clonotype was observed a single time. Compared with germline, one end of the junction differs, possibly owing to a read error. This chain uses TRBV3-1 with TRBJ2-2, with D unresolved. Germline V CDR1 and CDR2: LGHDT, YNNKEL (reference sequence). CDR3 length: 14 residues. CDR3 protein: CASSRDGNTWELFF. The DNA for the CDR3 is TGTGCCAGCAGCCGCGACGGAAACACCTGGGAGCTGTTTTTT. Drawing the rest from reference TRBV3-1 and TRBJ2-2, the complete variable domain is DTAVSQTPKYLVTQMGNDKSIKCEQNLGHDTMYWYKQDSKKFLKIMFSYNNKELIINETVPNRFSPKSPDKAHLNLHINSLELGDSAVYFCASSRDGNTWELFFGEGSRLTVL.

This clonotype has only a few counts. The chain combines TRBV7-6 with TRBJ2-3; D remains ambiguous. The CDR3 sequence is 14 residues long. Germline CDR1 and CDR2: SGHVS and FNYEAQ. V was trimmed by 1 base and J by 2 bases, leaving 7 bases between them. CDR3 protein: CASSLDGNTDTQYF. The CDR3 DNA reads TGTGCCAGCAGCTTAGACGGTAACACAGATACGCAGTATTTT.

With respect to this clonotype: A clone one base away is much larger, so this may be a read error. The rearrangement uses TRBV27 and TRBJ2-1; TRBD2 might be the D (7 bases). There are 13 residues in the CDR3. V lost 5 bases and J lost 10, with 15 bases in between. CDR1 and CDR2 from the germline V gene are MNHEY and SMNVEV (reference sequence). The CDR3 region is CASSKGGSDEQFF. The CDR3 DNA follows: TGTGCCAGCAGTAAGGGGGGGAGCGACGAGCAGTTCTTC.

The chain has TRBV5-4 and TRBJ2-3; tentative D call: TRBD2 (5 bases). The germline CDR1 and CDR2 sequences are SGHNT and YYREEE (reference sequence). With 3 bases removed from V and 4 bases from J, the gap between germline ends came to 18 bases. The CDR3 loop spans 16 amino acids. In DNA form, the CDR3 reads TGTGCCAGCAGCTGGGCAAAAGGGAGTGGCGCAGATACGCAGTATTTT. Translated: CASSWAKGSGADTQYF. Using reference TRBV5-4 and TRBJ2-3 for the parts outside the CDR3, the full variable domain is ETGVTQSPTHLIKTRGQQVTLRCSSQSGHNTVSWYQQALGQGPQFIFQYYREEENGRGNFPPRFSGLQFPNYSSELNVNALELDDSALYLCASSWAKGSGADTQYFGPGTRLTVL.

This clonotype was seen repeatedly, ten times or more. The chain has TRBV6-5 and TRBJ2-1; D assignment may be TRBD1 or TRBD2 (5 bases each). With 2 bases removed from V and 10 bases from J, the gap between germline ends came to 18 bases. There are 15 residues in the CDR3. In germline, CDR1 is MNHEY, CDR2 SVGAGI. CDR3 residues: CASSYGVVGPAEQFF. DNA of the CDR3: TGTGCCAGCAGTTACGGCGTTGTGGGACCCGCGGAGCAGTTCTTC.

This clonotype was detected ten times or more. This sequence joins TRBV28 and TRBJ2-3; D is undetermined. The CDR3 has 18 residues. Per germline, CDR1 MDHEN and CDR2 SYDVKM. V was shortened by 2 bases and J by 3 bases, with 21 bases between the two germline ends. The CDR3 sequence is CASSLGLRLTRATDTQYF. The CDR3 nucleotides read TGTGCCAGCAGTTTAGGCCTACGGTTGACAAGAGCGACAGATACGCAGTATTTT. Based on the CDR3 plus reference TRBV28 and TRBJ2-3, the full variable domain is DVKVTQSSRYLVKRTGEKVFLECVQDMDHENMFWYRQDPGLGLRLIYFSYDVKMKEKGDIPEGYSVSREKKERFSLILESASTNQTSMYLCASSLGLRLTRATDTQYFGPGTRLTVL.

This clonotype was recorded many times. The chain recombines TRBV30 with TRBJ1-1, with D hard to call. CDR3 length: 15 residues. V lost 0 bases and J 5 bases, leaving 16 bases between the germline ends. The V gene's germline CDR1 is GTSNPN and CDR2 SVGIG (reference sequence). CDR3: CAWSVPSDIVTEAFF. CDR3 DNA sequence: TGTGCCTGGAGTGTACCATCAGACATCGTTACTGAAGCTTTCTTT.

This clonotype has a count of ten or more. DNA of the CDR3: TGTGCCAGCAGTTTACTGGAGGGGAGCGGGAGATCGACCTACAATGAGCAGTTCTTC. It specifies CASSLLEGSGRSTYNEQFF. The genes are TRBV28 and TRBJ2-1, with TRBD2 identical over 8 bases. Germline trimming cut 2 bases from V and 2 bases from J; bases unmatched to any gene: 14. Germline loops: CDR1 MDHEN, CDR2 SYDVKM. The CDR3 covers 19 residues.

This clonotype has at least ten counts. This chain links TRBV3-1 with TRBJ2-7; perhaps TRBD2 as D (6 bases). Trimming left V 2 bases short and J 9 bases short, with 11 bases between. CDR3 length: 12 residues. Germline lookup yields CDR1 LGHDT and CDR2 YNNKEL (reference sequence). CDR3 protein: CASSQSMRGQYF. In nucleotides, the CDR3 is TGTGCCAGCAGCCAAAGTATGCGGGGGCAGTACTTC.

This clonotype was recorded a few times. This rearrangement joins TRBV3-1 to TRBJ2-3; D might be TRBD2 (5 bases). Germline CDR1 reads LGHDT; CDR2 reads YNNKEL (reference sequence). Trimming pared 8 bases from V and 5 bases from J, leaving 14 bases between. The CDR3 runs 13 residues. CDR3 DNA: TGTGCCAGCCTCCCCTACCGGGGAGATACGCAGTATTTT. This gives the protein CASLPYRGDTQYF.

Comments on this clonotype: This may be a read error: a much more frequent sequence differs by one nucleotide. The genes are TRBV10-3 and TRBJ2-5, with 9 nucleotides matching TRBD1. V lost 4 bases, J lost 5 bases, and 8 bases stayed unmatched. Germline V CDR1 and CDR2: ENHRY, SYGVKD. There are 15 residues in the CDR3. This chain's CDR3 is CAISAGTGREETQYF. The CDR3 DNA reads TGTGCCATCAGTGCCGGGACAGGGAGGGAGGAGACCCAGTACTTC.

This clonotype appeared many times. The J gene is TRBJ2-5, the V gene TRBV20-1, with D possibly matching TRBD2 (6 bases). Germline V gene lookup returns CDR1 DFQATT and CDR2 SNEGSKA (reference sequence). The CDR3 runs 13 residues. The V end lost 3 bases, the J end lost 1 base, and 9 bases lay between the germline ends. CDR3 residues: CSASTGGQETQYF. DNA of the CDR3: TGCAGTGCTAGTACCGGGGGCCAAGAGACCCAGTACTTC.

This clonotype was seen many times. The chain uses TRBV5-1 and TRBJ2-7; 10 bases map to TRBD1. The CDR3 is 14 residues long. J gave up 4 bases and V 4 bases, and 5 bases lay outside the gene matches. Germline values: CDR1 SGHRS, CDR2 YFSETQ. Here the CDR3 DNA reads TGCGCCAGCAGCCGAGACAGGGGGCAATACGAGCAGTACTTC. Encoded protein: CASSRDRGQYEQYF.

This clonotype has ten or more counts. This chain uses TRBV7-3 with TRBJ2-7; possibly TRBD1 or TRBD2 for D (5 bases each). Trimming removed 0 bases at V and 0 bases at J, with 9 bases between. The CDR3 is 15 amino acids. Germline V gene lookup returns CDR1 SGHTA and CDR2 FQGTGA. CDR3: CASSLTDGTSYEQYF. CDR3 in DNA: TGTGCCAGCAGCTTAACGGACGGGACCTCCTACGAGCAGTACTTC.

In its sample, this clonotype was seen many times. The rearrangement links TRBV2 to TRBJ2-1; 9 positions match TRBD1. Germline CDR1 reads SNHLY; CDR2 reads FYNNEI. Losses at the gene ends were 6 bases for V and 4 bases for J; bases not matched to a gene: 7. CDR3 length equals 15 residues. CDR3 sequence: CASREGQGIYNEQFF. The CDR3 DNA follows: TGTGCCAGCAGAGAGGGACAGGGAATTTACAATGAGCAGTTCTTC.

This clonotype was detected many times. This chain connects TRBV20-1 to TRBJ1-2, with D uncertain. The CDR3 covers 14 residues. Germline lookup yields CDR1 DFQATT and CDR2 SNEGSKA (reference sequence). Trimming took off 4 bases at V and 4 bases at J, with 16 bases between the two ends. The CDR3 sequence is CSAKPKELSYGYTF. For the CDR3, the DNA is TGCAGTGCTAAACCCAAGGAGCTATCCTATGGCTACACCTTC.

This chain connects TRBV6-1 to TRBJ2-7, with 9 positions matching TRBD1. Trimming at V came to 2 bases and at J to 7 bases, leaving 9 bases not matched to a gene. Germline CDR1 MNHNS, CDR2 SASEGT. This CDR3 is 15 amino acids long. CDR3 sequence reads: CASSESQGAGGEQYF. In DNA form, the CDR3 reads TGTGCCAGCAGTGAATCACAGGGGGCCGGGGGGGAGCAGTACTTC.

This clonotype was counted ten times or more. The chain combines TRBV28 with TRBJ2-4; D is undetermined. V dropped 3 bases and J dropped 0 bases, with 15 bases sitting between them. The length of the CDR3 is 17 residues. The V gene's germline CDR1 is MDHEN and CDR2 SYDVKM. CDR3 sequence reads: CASSFMRRTVAKNIQYF. CDR3 nucleotide sequence: TGTGCCAGCAGTTTCATGCGTCGTACAGTAGCCAAAAACATTCAGTACTTC. Together with reference TRBV28 and TRBJ2-4, the CDR3 gives the full variable domain: DVKVTQSSRYLVKRTGEKVFLECVQDMDHENMFWYRQDPGLGLRLIYFSYDVKMKEKGDIPEGYSVSREKKERFSLILESASTNQTSMYLCASSFMRRTVAKNIQYFGAGTRLSVL.

V gene TRBV7-9 combines with J gene TRBJ1-1; 7 nucleotides line up with TRBD1. This CDR3 has 14 residues. With V trimmed by 7 bases and J by 4 bases, 9 bases remained unmatched. Germline V gene data show CDR1 as SEHNR and CDR2 as FQNEAQ (reference sequence). CDR3 amino acids: CASTAYRQGTEAFF. The CDR3 nucleotides are TGTGCCAGCACTGCATATCGACAGGGCACTGAAGCTTTCTTT.

The CDR3 sequence is CASSITGPNEQFF. The CDR3 region has the DNA TGTGCCAGTAGTATAACCGGGCCCAATGAGCAGTTCTTC. The rearrangement links TRBV19 to TRBJ2-1; D gene ambiguous. V shed 2 bases and J shed 6 bases, with 8 bases lying between them. Per the germline V gene, CDR1 is LNHDA and CDR2 is SQIVND (reference sequence). This CDR3 contains 13 residues.

For this clonotype: This may arise from a read error, as a much more abundant clone is one base away. The chain links TRBV7-2 to TRBJ2-5, with D uncertain. Germline V gives CDR1 SGHTA, CDR2 FQGNSA. CDR3 size: 13 residues. Trimming took 2 bases from V and 7 from J, leaving 11 bases between them. CDR3: CASSLTLTGTQYF. As DNA, the CDR3 is TGTGCCAGCAGCTTAACGCTGACGGGGACCCAGTACTTC. Looking up the rest from reference TRBV7-2 and TRBJ2-5 gives the full variable domain: GAGVSQSPSNKVTEKGKDVELRCDPISGHTALYWYRQSLGQGLEFLIYFQGNSAPDKSGLPSDRFSAERTGGSVSTLTIQRTQQEDSAVYLCASSLTLTGTQYFGPGTRLLVL.

A note on this clonotype: This may be a read error: a much more frequent sequence differs by one nucleotide. The J gene is TRBJ2-7, the V gene TRBV7-9; TRBD2 agrees at 7 bases. The CDR3 contains 15 residues. Losses at the gene ends were 3 bases for V and 5 bases for J; bases not matched to a gene: 10. From germline, CDR1 is SEHNR and CDR2 FQNEAQ (reference sequence). The CDR3 DNA reads TGTGCCAGCAGCTTCCCGAGGACTAGGAATGACGAGCAGTACTTC. This sequence encodes CASSFPRTRNDEQYF.

The table lists this clonotype with many counts. The V and J genes are TRBV12-3 or TRBV12-4 and TRBJ1-2, with D unresolved. The CDR3 runs 14 residues. The V end was cut by 3 bases, the J end by 5 bases, with 13 bases between. Here the CDR3 reads CASSLNGGGYGYTF. The CDR3 DNA follows: TGTGCCAGCAGTTTGAACGGAGGAGGGTATGGCTACACCTTC.

There are a few counts of this clonotype. The chain uses TRBV7-3 and TRBJ2-3, with 12 bases matching TRBD1. The CDR3 totals 17 residues. Germline V gene sequence: CDR1 SGHTA, CDR2 FQGTGA. Unmatched junction bases numbered 3, after V lost 0 bases and J lost 2 bases. This CDR3 reads CASSLTGTGGFTDTQYF. CDR3 DNA sequence: TGTGCCAGCAGCTTAACCGGGACAGGGGGCTTCACAGATACGCAGTATTTT.

About this clonotype itself: Given a much more abundant clone one base away, this may be a read error. The chain combines TRBV27 with TRBJ2-1; maybe TRBD2 (5 bases). The germline V and J ends were trimmed by 4 bases and 6 bases, with 22 bases remaining between them. The germline V gene has CDR1 MNHEY and CDR2 SMNVEV (reference sequence). This CDR3 has 17 amino acids. Here the CDR3 DNA reads TGTGCCAGCAGTTCACTCTCGCGGCTAGCAGAAGCCAATGAGCAGTTCTTC. It yields the protein CASSSLSRLAEANEQFF.

This clonotype was seen a few times. The chain joins TRBV19 to TRBJ2-5; TRBD1 agrees at 11 bases. CDR3 length: 16 amino acids. Germline CDR1 and CDR2: LNHDA and SQIVND (reference sequence). V was pared by 3 bases and J by 2 bases, with 5 bases of the junction left unmatched. The CDR3 bases are TGTGCCAGTAGTATGAGGACAGGGGGCTTTCAAGAGACCCAGTACTTC. This sequence encodes CASSMRTGGFQETQYF.

The chain recombines TRBV3-1 with TRBJ2-4; D remains ambiguous. V was clipped by 4 bases and J by 0 bases, with 16 bases between them. The V gene's germline CDR1 is LGHDT and CDR2 YNNKEL (reference sequence). This CDR3 comprises 17 residues. The CDR3 sequence is CASSLTRQGLAKNIQYF. In nucleotides, the CDR3 is TGTGCCAGCAGCCTTACTCGTCAAGGGCTAGCCAAAAACATTCAGTACTTC.

The sample holds many counts of this clonotype. This sequence joins TRBV7-2 and TRBJ1-6, with 9 bases that match TRBD1. The CDR3 is 16 amino acids. V shed 5 bases, J shed 9 bases, and the junction held 11 bases outside the gene matches. CDR1 is SGHTA and CDR2 is FQGNSA in the germline V gene. The CDR3 region is CASSPRTGASGSPLHF. As DNA, the CDR3 is TGTGCCAGCAGCCCTCGGACAGGGGCAAGTGGTTCACCCCTCCACTTT.